Detailed here is one TCR beta chain. The entry originates in a study of blood T cell repertoires in COVID-19. Repertoires were generated with immunoSEQ multiplex PCR, while TCRdb's copy carries only in-frame clones and drops some. Found here are about 220,000 clones, roughly four fifths of them singletons; the top ten hold 3% to 4%. The V end was cut by 6 bases, the J end by 1 base, with 10 bases between. Germline CDR1 reads LNHDA; CDR2 reads SQIVND (reference sequence). CDR3 size: 13 residues. The specimen sequenced was PBMCs or T cells enriched from blood (not recorded which). The sequence came from an older woman who had recovered from COVID-19. This sequence joins TRBV19 and TRBJ2-7; weak D call: TRBD2 (5 bases). CDR3 amino acids: CASSEGRSYEQYF. The CDR3 DNA reads as TGTGCCAGTAGCGAAGGGAGATCCTACGAGCAGTACTTC.